The 7 T cell receptor beta chains in this list originate from one sample, sequenced in a study of CD8+CD57+ T cells in acquired aplastic anemia. Patients chosen for sequencing had shown CD8+CD57+ cell expansion by flow cytometry. CDR3 and TCR beta VDJ profiling relied on genomic DNA as the template. TCRdb itself ran the reads through MiXCR, one entry per CDR3 protein. The data show about 170,000 distinct CDR3 sequences, under 55% seen once. Sequenced: sorted CD4+, CD8+, or CD8+CD57+ T cells (not recorded which) from PBMCs. These receptors originate from a human donor with aplastic anemia.

The rearrangement joins TRBV9 to TRBJ1-2, with D uncertain. The CDR3 sequence is 12 residues long. V dropped 4 bases and J dropped 5 bases, with 9 bases sitting between them. The V gene's germline CDR1 is SGDLS and CDR2 YYNGEE. The CDR3 DNA follows: TGTGCCAGCAGCCAGTCCGTATATGGCTACACCTTC. This codes for CASSQSVYGYTF.

This chain connects TRBV10-2 to TRBJ2-7, with 11 bases matching TRBD2. Germline values: CDR1 WSHSY, CDR2 SAAADI. V lost 6 bases and J lost 0; bases outside the gene matches: 7. The CDR3 is 16 residues long. CDR3 region: CASSSLAGGLSYEQYF. The CDR3 DNA sequence: TGCGCCAGCAGCTCTCTAGCGGGGGGTCTCTCCTACGAGCAGTACTTC.

The gene calls are TRBV19 and TRBJ1-1; the D is unclear. The germline V gene encodes CDR1 LNHDA and CDR2 SQIVND (reference sequence). V was clipped by 3 bases and J by 1 base, with 9 bases between them. CDR3 size: 14 residues. This chain's CDR3 is CASSISFWNTEAFF. DNA of the CDR3: TGTGCCAGTAGTATTAGTTTTTGGAACACTGAAGCTTTCTTT.

The chain couples TRBV10-1 to TRBJ2-1; possibly TRBD2 for D (6 bases). This CDR3 is 14 amino acids long. Trimming removed 0 bases at V and 9 bases at J, with 12 bases between. CDR1 is WNHNN and CDR2 is SYGVQD in the germline V gene (reference sequence). CDR3 DNA: TGCGCCAGCAGTGAGTCGGAAATAGCGGTTGAGCAGTTCTTC. This codes for CASSESEIAVEQFF.

This chain links TRBV9 with TRBJ1-1; D is uncertain. Germline lookup yields CDR1 SGDLS and CDR2 YYNGEE. The CDR3 is made up of 14 amino acids. The V gene lost 3 bases and the J gene lost 1 base, with 10 bases spanning the gap. CDR3 sequence: CASSGGNANTEAFF. The CDR3 coding sequence is TGTGCCAGCAGCGGTGGGAATGCGAACACTGAAGCTTTCTTT. The full variable domain, in which reference TRBV9 and TRBJ1-1 provide the parts outside the CDR3, is DSGVTQTPKHLITATGQRVTLRCSPRSGDLSVYWYQQSLDQGLQFLIQYYNGEERAKGNILERFSAQQFPDLHSELNLSSLELGDSALYFCASSGGNANTEAFFGQGTRLTVV.

The table lists this clonotype with many counts. One end of the junction does not line up with germline, which may come from a read error. The gene calls are TRBV7-7 and TRBJ2-5; 8 bases line up with TRBD1. The CDR3 sequence is 14 residues long. Germline V gene data show CDR1 as SSHAT and CDR2 as FNYEAQ (reference sequence). CDR3 region: CASSPDRGQETQYF. The DNA for the CDR3 is TGTGCTAGCAGCCCAGACAGGGGTCAGGAGACCCAGTACTTC. Supplemented by reference TRBV7-7 and TRBJ2-5, the full variable domain reads GAGVSQSPRYKVTKRGQDVTLRCDPISSHATLYWYQQALGQGPEFLTYFNYEAQPDKSGLPSDRFSAERPEGSISTLTIQRTEQRDSAMYRCASSPDRGQETQYFGPGTRLLVL.

The table lists this clonotype with many counts. The chain uses TRBV5-1 and TRBJ1-3; TRBD1 matches at 7 bases. Losses at the gene ends were 4 bases for V and 4 bases for J; bases not matched to a gene: 5. The germline V gene has CDR1 SGHRS and CDR2 YFSETQ. There are 14 residues in the CDR3. The CDR3 coding sequence is TGCGCCAGCAGCAAACAGGGGACCGGAAACACCATATATTTT. The encoded protein is CASSKQGTGNTIYF.